The 18 T cell receptor beta chains below were found in one sample sequenced in a study of blood T cell repertoires in COVID-19. Sequenced by immunoSEQ multiplex PCR; TCRdb stores in-frame clones only, minus some. Found here are 130,000 to 150,000 clones, more than 80% of them singletons; the top ten hold more than 7%. Sequenced sample: peripheral blood. The receptors originated from a human donor with acute or convalescent COVID-19. The donor label of this sample is uncertain.

The chain couples TRBV2 to TRBJ2-1; D may be TRBD1 (5 bases). This CDR3 is 13 amino acids long. The germline V gene encodes CDR1 SNHLY and CDR2 FYNNEI. Deletions cut 4 bases from V and 7 bases from J, with 11 bases between. CDR3 amino acids: CASSGQGWNEQFF. In DNA form, the CDR3 reads TGTGCCAGCAGTGGGCAGGGATGGAATGAGCAGTTCTTC. The variable domain in full, with the rest retrieved from reference TRBV2 and TRBJ2-1, is EPEVTQTPSHQVTQMGQEVILRCVPISNHLYFYWYRQILGQKVEFLVSFYNNEISEKSEIFDDQFSVERPDGSNFTLKIRSTKLEDSAMYFCASSGQGWNEQFFGPGTRLTVL.

CDR3 in amino acids: CASSCYPVEQGCPPFF. The CDR3 DNA reads TGTGCCAGCAGCTGCTACCCCGTCGAACAGGGCTGCCCCCCCTTCTTC. The J gene is TRBJ2-1, the V gene TRBV11-2; possibly TRBD1 for D (6 bases). The germline V gene encodes CDR1 SGHAT and CDR2 FQNNGV. This CDR3 has 16 residues. V was clipped by 4 bases and J by 16 bases, with 29 bases between them.

The rearrangement joins TRBV4-2 to TRBJ2-3, with a possible D match to TRBD2 (6 bases). Trimming left V 0 bases short and J 1 base short, with 14 bases between. This CDR3 region has 17 residues. Germline CDR1 LGHNA, CDR2 YNFKEQ. The CDR3 region has the DNA TGTGCCAGCAGCCAAGAAGGGAGGCTCCCGCGCACAGATACGCAGTATTTT. The encoded protein is CASSQEGRLPRTDTQYF.

CDR3 DNA sequence: TGTGCCAGCAGTATAGCGGGGGGTTCCTACGAGCAGTACGTC. Protein: CASSIAGGSYEQYV. V is TRBV6-5 and J is TRBJ2-7, with 10 bases aligning to TRBD2. With 5 bases clipped from V and 1 base from J, the junction kept 2 bases outside the gene matches. The CDR3 has 14 residues. CDR1 and CDR2 (germline): MNHEY, SVGAGI.

The chain recombines TRBV11-2 with TRBJ1-4; D gene uncertain. The CDR3 extends over 13 amino acids. CDR1 SGHAT and CDR2 FQNNGV come from the germline V gene. V lost 7 bases and J 4 bases, leaving 10 bases between the germline ends. CDR3 nucleotide sequence: TGTGCCAGCACGTCCGAGTATAATGAAAAACTGTTTTTT. This gives the protein CASTSEYNEKLFF.

The rearrangement joins TRBV9 to TRBJ2-5, with D maybe TRBD2 (6 bases). CDR1 and CDR2 from the germline V gene are SGDLS and YYNGEE. There are 15 residues in the CDR3. The germline V and J ends were trimmed by 0 bases and 2 bases, with 11 bases remaining between them. The DNA of the CDR3 is TGTGCCAGCAGCGTAGAGGCAGGGAGGCAAGAGACCCAGTACTTC. It specifies CASSVEAGRQETQYF.

The V gene is TRBV5-4, the J gene TRBJ2-2; D unresolved. The length of the CDR3 is 15 residues. V shed 7 bases and J shed 7 bases, with 20 bases lying between them. Germline CDR1 reads SGHNT; CDR2 reads YYREEE (reference sequence). CDR3: CASQSRDHLSGELFF. Here the CDR3 DNA reads TGTGCCAGCCAAAGCCGAGATCACCTGAGCGGGGAGCTGTTTTTT.

This clone was detected a few times. The CDR3 protein is CASSKGEGRGLGNTIYF. The DNA for the CDR3 is TGTGCCAGCAGTAAAGGGGAGGGCCGAGGCCTTGGAAACACCATATATTTT. This sequence joins TRBV6-1 and TRBJ1-3; maybe TRBD1 (5 bases). The CDR3 runs 17 residues. Trimming took off 5 bases at V and 3 bases at J, with 20 bases between the two ends. Germline CDR1 MNHNS, CDR2 SASEGT.

The CDR3 bases are TGTGCCAGTGCCCGTTTGGGGACAAGAACCGCAGATACGCAGTATTTT. This sequence encodes CASARLGTRTADTQYF. The chain combines TRBV19 with TRBJ2-3; the D gene is possibly TRBD1 (6 bases). The CDR3 sequence is 16 residues long. V dropped 8 bases and J dropped 4 bases, with 22 bases sitting between them. Germline CDR1 LNHDA, CDR2 SQIVND (reference sequence).

The V and J genes are TRBV30 and TRBJ1-3, with D uncertain. V was cut by 0 bases and J by 6 bases, with 6 bases left in between. The CDR3 runs 12 residues. Germline-derived CDR1 and CDR2 are GTSNPN and SVGIG (reference sequence). The CDR3 sequence: CAWSVVLNTIYF. DNA for the CDR3: TGTGCCTGGAGTGTCGTTTTAAACACCATATATTTT.

This clone was seen a few times. J is TRBJ2-2 and V is TRBV9; perhaps TRBD2 as D (6 bases). The CDR3 spans 16 residues. Trimming shortened V by 0 bases and J by 4 bases, and 13 bases separated the two germline ends. CDR1 and CDR2 (germline): SGDLS, YYNGEE. This CDR3 is CASSVEGGIGTGELFF. The CDR3 DNA follows: TGTGCCAGCAGCGTAGAAGGAGGGATCGGCACCGGGGAGCTGTTTTTT.

As concerns this clone: Other DNA sequences in the sample encode the same CDR3. The CDR3 nucleotides are TGTGCCAGCAGTTCTCGGACTGAAGCTTTCTTT. Amino acids: CASSSRTEAFF. V gene TRBV6-5 combines with J gene TRBJ1-1; no clear D gene. The CDR3 is 11 amino acids. Germline lookup yields CDR1 MNHEY and CDR2 SVGAGI. With 4 bases removed from V and 5 bases from J, the gap between germline ends came to 5 bases.

This chain connects TRBV5-4 to TRBJ2-3; 16 nucleotides agree with TRBD2. J was trimmed by 1 base and V by 4 bases; bases with no gene match: 6. CDR1 SGHNT and CDR2 YYREEE come from the germline V gene (reference sequence). The CDR3 runs to 18 residues. CDR3 in amino acids: CASSHGTSGGAGTDTQYF. CDR3 DNA sequence: TGTGCCAGCAGCCACGGGACTAGCGGGGGGGCCGGCACAGATACGCAGTATTTT.

The gene calls are TRBV11-1 and TRBJ1-1; no clear D gene. The germline V gene has CDR1 SGHAT and CDR2 FQDESV (reference sequence). There are 14 residues in the CDR3. V was shortened by 2 bases and J by 4 bases, with 11 bases between the two germline ends. DNA of the CDR3: TGTGCCAGCAGCTTAAAGTCGCGGGGCACTGAAGCTTTCTTT. Amino acid sequence: CASSLKSRGTEAFF.

The CDR3 DNA reads as TGTGCCAGCAGCTTCAACAGGAACACTGAAGCTTTCTTT. Amino acids: CASSFNRNTEAFF. The V and J genes are TRBV11-2 and TRBJ1-1; D ambiguous. Germline V gene sequence: CDR1 SGHAT, CDR2 FQNNGV. With 3 bases removed from V and 1 base from J, the gap between germline ends came to 6 bases. The CDR3 is 13 residues long.

The rearrangement links TRBV11-3 to TRBJ2-2; D is unresolved. Trimming stripped 5 bases from V and 3 bases from J, with 7 bases between. Germline values: CDR1 SGHNT, CDR2 YENEEA. The CDR3 covers 13 residues. The CDR3, as DNA: TGTGCCAGCAGCCTAGGGCACACCGGGGAGCTGTTTTTT. This translates into CASSLGHTGELFF.

J is TRBJ1-2 and V is TRBV5-6, with D possibly being TRBD1 (5 bases). This CDR3 region has 11 residues. Germline V gives CDR1 SGHDT, CDR2 YYEEEE. CDR3 bases: TGTGGATCCCAGGGCCCCTATGGCTACACCTTC. Translating gives CGSQGPYGYTF.

This clone came up once. This chain links TRBV5-1 with TRBJ1-5, with D perhaps matching TRBD1 (6 bases). V was pared by 2 bases and J by 5 bases, with 14 bases between. This CDR3 is built from 15 residues. Per the germline V gene, CDR1 is SGHRS and CDR2 is YFSETQ. The CDR3 here is CASSLIPGVDQPQHF. The CDR3, as DNA: TGCGCCAGCAGCTTAATCCCAGGGGTGGATCAGCCCCAGCATTTT.